This T cell receptor beta chain emerged from a study of T cell responses to AZD1222 COVID-19 vaccine. This clone was seen ten or more times. Sequencing used immunoSEQ multiplex PCR; TCRdb keeps in-frame clones, though not all of them. The sample includes 110,000 or so clones, 88% seen only once; the top ten take 9.5% to 15%. The ends lost 4 bases at V and 8 bases at J; junction bases unmatched: 7. Germline V gene sequence: CDR1 LNHDA, CDR2 SQIVND (reference sequence). The CDR3 runs 13 residues. This specimen was peripheral blood, taken on day 0 of MenACWY control vaccination. V usage is TRBV19 and J usage is TRBJ1-2, with TRBD1 identical over 7 bases. The source is an adult in good health. The CDR3 sequence: CASSRQGTNGYTF. The CDR3 DNA is TGTGCCAGTAGTAGACAGGGAACTAACGGCTACACCTTC.